These 3 T cell receptor beta chains were all obtained from the same sample, sequenced in a study of CD8 T cells in Susac syndrome. Random hexamers served to reverse transcribe about 0.45 to 1 ug RNA. TCRdb re-called the immunoSEQ multiplex PCR reads with MiXCR, one entry per CDR3 protein. The sample holds 120,000 or so distinct CDR3 sequences, about 94% seen once. Sequencing input: CD8+ T cells from PBMCs. Receptors were obtained from a human donor with Susac syndrome.

This chain connects TRBV19 to TRBJ2-2; D ambiguous. This CDR3 region has 14 residues. Germline V gene data show CDR1 as LNHDA and CDR2 as SQIVND (reference sequence). The V and J ends lost 10 bases and 0 bases respectively, with 12 bases between them. CDR3 sequence (DNA): TGTGCCATCCTAGACACGACGAACACCGGGGAGCTGTTTTTT. The encoded protein is CAILDTTNTGELFF.

The gene calls are TRBV24-1 and TRBJ2-2; TRBD1 matches 9 bases. The CDR3 is made up of 14 amino acids. The V and J ends lost 7 bases and 3 bases, in that order; junction bases with no gene match: 2. The germline V gene encodes CDR1 KGHDR and CDR2 SFDVKD. CDR3 coding DNA: TGTGCCACCAGCCGGACAGGGGACACCGGGGAGCTGTTTTTT. Its protein is CATSRTGDTGELFF.

V gene TRBV6-5 combines with J gene TRBJ1-2; D remains ambiguous. This CDR3 is built from 13 residues. Trimming cost V 6 bases and J 5 bases, with 13 bases left between them. Germline CDR1 and CDR2: MNHEY and SVGAGI. CDR3 in DNA: TGTGCCAGCAGCCCCTCCGAGGGATATGGCTACACCTTC. This encodes CASSPSEGYGYTF.